This T cell receptor beta chain was sequenced in a study of blood T cell repertoires in COVID-19. The wider study: Acute-phase and convalescent COVID-19 samples originated in the United States, Italy and Spain.

Method: immunoSEQ multiplex PCR; TCRdb's copy keeps in-frame clones and lacks some. This sample yields 200,000 to 250,000 clones, of which 83% are seen a single time; approximately 5% belongs to the top ten. Categorization into cohorts depended on clinical history that participants reported. Germline V gene sequence: CDR1 LGHDT, CDR2 YNNKEL (reference sequence). With 5 bases removed from V and 7 bases from J, the gap between germline ends came to 14 bases. This CDR3 region has 13 residues. The receptor was derived from a woman in her fifties or sixties who had been exposed to COVID-19. Sequencing was done on a sample of PBMCs or T cells enriched from blood (not recorded which). The chain links TRBV3-1 (or the pseudogene TRBV3-2) to TRBJ1-2; no reliable D call. CDR3 in DNA: TGTGCCAGCAGCTACGATTGGAGGAGTGGCTACACCTTC. It is translated as CASSYDWRSGYTF.